A selection of T cell receptor beta chains follows, all from one sample in a study of OX40 agonist ivuxolimab in advanced cancers. The method was immunoSEQ multiplex PCR; TCRdb's version includes in-frame clones alone and lacks a portion of them. Here the sample spans 80,000 or so clones, just under 95% being singletons. Sequencing was performed on CD4+ or CD8+ T cells sorted from blood, taken in a trial of the OX40 agonist ivuxolimab. The source of these receptors is an adult with an advanced solid tumor such as melanoma, head and neck, liver or kidney cancer. The conserved cysteine and the conserved F or W are not part of the CDR3 here.

V	J	CDR3
TRBV7-2	TRBJ2-3	ASSLGLRTDTQY
TRBV19	TRBJ1-1	ASSIGGNLHTEAF
TRBV13	TRBJ2-1	ASSRRTGIYNEQF
TRBV5-1	TRBJ2-1	ASSSLAGPSYNEQF
TRBV11-3	TRBJ2-7	ASSRDRGYEQY
TRBV6-5	TRBJ2-7	ASRPGLGYEQY
TRBV30	TRBJ1-4	AWSDPLRDRATNEKLF
TRBV2	TRBJ1-3	ASQISRGELGNTIY
TRBV12-5	TRBJ2-7	ASGKTSGMGYEQY
TRBV30	TRBJ1-2	AWSVGEGQGIT
TRBV11-2	TRBJ1-1	ASSRTGDGTEAF
TRBV6-5	TRBJ1-2	ASSSRTNYGYT
TRBV30	TRBJ2-5	AWSVPPAAQY
TRBV6-6	TRBJ1-4	ASSDLDRATEKLF
TRBV9	TRBJ2-3	ASSIRLVEDTQY
TRBV27	TRBJ1-1	ASSLSSGRGTEAF
TRBV27	TRBJ2-2	ASSLSLATGELF
TRBV6-1	TRBJ2-4	ASSEDMAKNIQY
TRBV30	TRBJ1-3	AWGTVSGNTIY
TRBV5-1	TRBJ2-5	ASSDRSRETQY
TRBV30	TRBJ2-2	AWSLGVNTGELF
TRBV19	TRBJ1-1	ASTASGTYTEAF
TRBV30	TRBJ1-1	AWSVSTAEAF
TRBV6-5	TRBJ2-7	ASSYAGQGGRDEQY
TRBV6-1	TRBJ2-7	ASSGTDSYEQY
TRBV7-9	TRBJ2-5	ASSSGLAGETQY
TRBV7-2	TRBJ2-5	ASSTGTLDQETQY
TRBV6-5	TRBJ1-1	ASASQGPLPEAF
TRBV19	TRBJ2-1	ASSSTSGGLNEQF
TRBV4-2	TRBJ2-3	ASSLGDRDTDTQY
TRBV29-1	TRBJ1-1	SAPGMGTEAF
TRBV19	TRBJ1-2	ASWDSPTNYGYT
TRBV30	TRBJ2-7	AWSGPGAFLYEQY
TRBV30	TRBJ2-5	ACRPGGNGGETQY
TRBV5-4	TRBJ1-1	ASSSPGQPSEAF
TRBV5-8	TRBJ2-2	ASSRTRGELF
TRBV19	TRBJ2-7	ASSMGRPPYEQY
TRBV29-1	TRBJ1-1	SVVMGRNTEAF
TRBV7-9	TRBJ2-7	ASSSYRGQGEQY
TRBV19	TRBJ2-7	ASSSLGLEQY
TRBV7-8	TRBJ1-1	ASSLAGQGFAEAF
TRBV5-1	TRBJ2-1	ASSLGGALYNEQF
TRBV6-6	TRBJ2-7	ASRGYRLYEQY
TRBV7-9	TRBJ2-2	ASSLEGPGELF
TRBV12-5	TRBJ1-1	ASSPRSDTEAF
TRBV29-1	TRBJ2-3	SVKTGGVDTQY
TRBV5-1	TRBJ2-7	ASSLDPGTATYEQY
TRBV18	TRBJ2-3	ASGTPGLSTDTQY
TRBV4-2	TRBJ2-1	ASSQSGGTGPLDEQF
TRBV10-3	TRBJ2-5	AISDSGTSGAETQY
TRBV1	TRBJ2-7	TSSDVAGEPTYEQY
TRBV4-2	TRBJ1-2	ASSQGQGESGGYT
TRBV6-5	TRBJ1-2	ASSQGMGGYT
TRBV18	TRBJ2-2	ASSPGQGLTGELF
TRBV19	TRBJ2-1	ASSIITGTAYNEQF